The clone carrying this T cell receptor beta chain occurred a few times. With 3 bases clipped from V and 0 bases from J, the junction kept 11 bases outside the gene matches. The CDR3 has 18 residues. The germline V gene encodes CDR1 DFQATT and CDR2 SNEGSKA (reference sequence). The TCR beta CDR3 regions underwent amplification using RNA transcripts as the source. Initially, a first-round RT-PCR of the TCR CDR3 employed the HTBI primer set. TCRdb analysed the multiplex PCR reads with MiXCR anew, one entry per CDR3 protein. The repertoire has hundreds of thousands of distinct CDR3 sequences, roughly 17% of them found once; the top ten carry approximately 15%. These data belong to a study of T cells in Graves' hyperthyroidism and ophthalmopathy.

Sequenced input: blood. The rearrangement uses TRBV20-1 and TRBJ1-5, with 10 bases that match TRBD1. This sequence was found in a young woman with Graves' ophthalmopathy. For the CDR3, the DNA is TGCAGTGCTAGTGTGACAGGGGGCTTTTATTATAGCAATCAGCCCCAGCATTTT. This sequence encodes CSASVTGGFYYSNQPQHF.